Each of the 2 T cell receptor beta chains below was sequenced from the same sample in a study of sequential checkpoint blockade in melanoma. Treatment reported: randomized to nivolumab then ipilimumab (arm A) or the reverse (arm B). Measured with immunoSEQ multiplex PCR; TCRdb has only the in-frame clones, and not every one. The table shows 7,900 or so clones, with roughly a quarter occurring only once. The sequencing here drew on tumor tissue (inferred from file names), taken from a patient given nivolumab and ipilimumab in sequence. All receptors derive from a human donor with melanoma.

This clone was recorded once. The V gene is TRBV10-2, the J gene TRBJ2-3, with D perhaps matching TRBD1 or TRBD2 (5 bases each). This CDR3 has 15 residues. V dropped 4 bases and J dropped 4 bases, with 15 bases sitting between them. The V gene's germline CDR1 is WSHSY and CDR2 SAAADI. The CDR3 reads CASSGSGTQADTQYF. The DNA of the CDR3 is TGCGCCAGCAGTGGGTCCGGGACCCAGGCAGATACGCAGTATTTT.

The CDR3 here is CAWKRFRGITSNEQYF. The DNA for the CDR3 is TGTGCCTGGAAGAGGTTCCGGGGGATAACCTCTAACGAGCAGTACTTC. This rearrangement joins TRBV30 to TRBJ2-7; tentative D call: TRBD2 (6 bases). Germline V gene data show CDR1 as GTSNPN and CDR2 as SVGIG (reference sequence). CDR3 size: 16 residues. V lost 4 bases, J lost 5 bases, and 24 bases lay in between.